This T cell receptor (beta chain) appears in the sequencing data of a study of Graves' ophthalmopathy and Graves' hyperthyroidism. Whole-study results and caveats: Most expanded clonotypes from thyroid (those above 0.001 frequency) were also found in blood.

The TCR beta CDR3 regions underwent amplification from RNA transcripts. Investigators did first-round RT-PCR with HTBI primers, then second-round multiplex PCR. TCRdb re-called the multiplex PCR reads with MiXCR, one entry per CDR3 protein. The sample includes around 660,000 distinct CDR3 sequences, more than 40% of them seen just once. Moderate-to-severe activity, with CAS ≥3, NOSPECS ≥4 and duration under 3 months, characterized the donors with ophthalmopathy. This clonotype was detected many times. Antigen unknown. The sample comprised peripheral blood. This TCR was recovered from an adult man with Graves' ophthalmopathy.

This CDR3 reads CASRAGLVYEQYF. The CDR3 DNA follows: TGCGCCAGCAGGGCGGGACTTGTCTACGAGCAGTACTTC. The chain links TRBV10-2 to TRBJ2-7; tentative D call: TRBD2 (6 bases). From germline, CDR1 is WSHSY and CDR2 SAAADI. This CDR3 contains 13 residues. The V and J ends lost 6 bases and 3 bases respectively, with 12 bases between them.